The 4 T cell receptor beta chains reported below all come from one sample, sequenced in a study of control samples from healthy donors and cancer patients. Libraries were prepared by immunoSEQ multiplex PCR; TCRdb keeps only in-frame clonotypes and omits some of them. The table records more than 35,000 clones, 83% of them present only once. Sequenced material: PBMCs. These receptors all stem from a woman aged 55-69 years with lung cancer.

The chain uses TRBV9 and TRBJ1-5; 7 nucleotides align to TRBD1. The CDR3 extends over 17 amino acids. Looked up from germline, CDR1 is SGDLS and CDR2 is YYNGEE. V trimming: 1 base; J trimming: 2 bases; junction bases outside the gene matches: 9. This CDR3 is CASSVPLQGSGNQPQHF. As DNA, the CDR3 is TGTGCCAGCAGCGTACCCCTACAGGGGTCTGGCAATCAGCCCCAGCATTTT.

The chain couples TRBV5-5 to TRBJ1-1; D not certain. The V end was cut by 4 bases, the J end by 8 bases, with 15 bases between. Germline values: CDR1 SGHKS, CDR2 YYEKEE (reference sequence). The CDR3 is 13 amino acids. CDR3 amino acids: CASSPNGRAEAFF. The CDR3 nucleotides are TGTGCCAGCAGCCCCAACGGGAGGGCCGAAGCTTTCTTT.

The chain couples TRBV6-2 or TRBV6-3 to TRBJ1-5; a weak D match, TRBD1 (5 bases). Germline CDR1 and CDR2: MNHEY and SVGEGT. CDR3 length equals 18 residues. The V end was cut by 4 bases, the J end by 0 bases, with 19 bases between. The CDR3: CASSSRARDPYSNQPQHF. The CDR3, as DNA: TGTGCCAGCAGTTCTCGGGCGCGGGACCCTTATAGCAATCAGCCCCAGCATTTT.

The rearrangement links TRBV9 to TRBJ2-1; D is possibly TRBD1 (6 bases). The V end lost 2 bases, the J end lost 0 bases, and 9 bases lay between the germline ends. CDR3 length: 15 residues. CDR1 is SGDLS, CDR2 YYNGEE, per germline. Here the CDR3 DNA reads TGTGCCAGCAGCGTTACAGGGAACTCCTACAATGAGCAGTTCTTC. Protein: CASSVTGNSYNEQFF. Full variable domain (rest looked up from reference TRBV9 and TRBJ2-1): DSGVTQTPKHLITATGQRVTLRCSPRSGDLSVYWYQQSLDQGLQFLIQYYNGEERAKGNILERFSAQQFPDLHSELNLSSLELGDSALYFCASSVTGNSYNEQFFGPGTRLTVL.